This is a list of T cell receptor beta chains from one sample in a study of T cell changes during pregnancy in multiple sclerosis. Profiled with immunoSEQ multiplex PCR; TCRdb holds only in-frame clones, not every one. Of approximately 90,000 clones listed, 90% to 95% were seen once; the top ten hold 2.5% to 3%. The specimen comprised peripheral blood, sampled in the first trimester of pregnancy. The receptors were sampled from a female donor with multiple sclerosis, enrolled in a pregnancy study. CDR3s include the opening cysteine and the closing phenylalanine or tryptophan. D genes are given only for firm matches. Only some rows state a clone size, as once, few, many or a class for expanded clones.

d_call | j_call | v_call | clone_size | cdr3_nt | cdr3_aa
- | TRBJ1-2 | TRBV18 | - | TGTGCCAGCTCACCAGGGGAGCTTTATGGCTACACCTTC | CASSPGELYGYTF
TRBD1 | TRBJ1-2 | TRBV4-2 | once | TGTGCCAGCAGCCAAGACCCCTTGACAGGGGCTTTCTATGGCTACACCTTC | CASSQDPLTGAFYGYTF
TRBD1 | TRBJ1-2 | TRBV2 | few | TGTGCCAGCGCCGGGACAGGGGGAGGCTATGGCTACACCTTC | CASAGTGGGYGYTF
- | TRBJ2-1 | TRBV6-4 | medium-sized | TGTGCCAGCAGTGATAATAGCTTTGATGAGCAGTTCTTC | CASSDNSFDEQFF
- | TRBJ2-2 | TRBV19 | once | TGTGCCAGTAGTTCAGAGAACACCGGGGAGCTGTTTTTT | CASSSENTGELFF
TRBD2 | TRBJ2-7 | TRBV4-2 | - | TGTGCCAGCAGCCAAGAAAGCGGGAGGGGATTAACCTACGAGCAGTACTTC | CASSQESGRGLTYEQYF
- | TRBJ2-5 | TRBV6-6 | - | TGTGCCAGCAGTTATGCGGGGCCCCAAGAGACCCAGTACTTC | CASSYAGPQETQYF
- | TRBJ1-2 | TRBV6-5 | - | TGTGCCAGCAATACCCGCGCGAGCAACTATGGCTACACCTTC | CASNTRASNYGYTF
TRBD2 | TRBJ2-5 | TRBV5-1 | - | TGCGCCAGCAGCCCCGCGGGAGGGCCTCACCAAGAGACCCAGTACTTC | CASSPAGGPHQETQYF
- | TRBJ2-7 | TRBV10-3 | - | TGTGCCATCAGTGCCCGTCGGTCGACAGAAGACTACGAGCAGTACTTC | CAISARRSTEDYEQYF
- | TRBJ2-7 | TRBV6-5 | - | TGTGCCAGCAGTTCCACGGGGGGCCTCTCCTACGAGCAGTACTTC | CASSSTGGLSYEQYF
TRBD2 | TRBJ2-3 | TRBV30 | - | TGTGCCTGTCAGGAGACTAGCGTCTTTGATACGCAGTATTTT | CACQETSVFDTQYF
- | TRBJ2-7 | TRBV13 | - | TGTGCCAGCAGCGGTGGGGGGGGGCCCTACGAGCAGTACTTC | CASSGGGGPYEQYF
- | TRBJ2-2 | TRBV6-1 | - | TGTGCCAGCAGTGACGCCGGCAGGCTCTCCGGGGAGCTGTTTTTT | CASSDAGRLSGELFF
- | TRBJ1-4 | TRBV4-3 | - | TGCGCCAGCAGCCAAGATCCAGGGCAGAGCGAAAAACTGTTTTTT | CASSQDPGQSEKLFF
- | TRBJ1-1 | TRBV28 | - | TGTGCCAGCAAAGGGGTAGGGAACACTGAAGCTTTCTTT | CASKGVGNTEAFF
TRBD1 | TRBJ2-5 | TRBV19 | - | TGTGCCAGTAGTATATACCAGGGGGCCGGAGAGACCCAGTACTTC | CASSIYQGAGETQYF
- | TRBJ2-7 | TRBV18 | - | TGTGCCAGCTCTCCTGGCGGCCTTCCCTACGAGCAGTACTTC | CASSPGGLPYEQYF
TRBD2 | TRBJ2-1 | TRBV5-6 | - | TGTGCCAGCAGCTTGAGGACTAGCGGGAGTAGGCACAATGAGCAGTTCTTC | CASSLRTSGSRHNEQFF
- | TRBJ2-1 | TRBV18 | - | TGTGCCAGCTCCCCTGACTATTGGCAGTTCTTC | CASSPDYWQFF
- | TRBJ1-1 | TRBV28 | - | TGTGCCAGCAGTTTTAACGTTGGAGGGGCTGAAGCTTTCTTT | CASSFNVGGAEAFF
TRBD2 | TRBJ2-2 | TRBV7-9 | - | TGTGCCAGCAGCTCCTATAGGACTAGCGGGACCGGGGAGCTGTTTTTT | CASSSYRTSGTGELFF
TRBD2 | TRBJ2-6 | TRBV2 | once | TGTGCCAGCAGTGAAGCTAGCGGGGGACTCTCTGGGGCCAACGTCCTGACTTTC | CASSEASGGLSGANVLTF
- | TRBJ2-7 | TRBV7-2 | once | TGTGCCAGCAGCTTAATCGATAGCGAATCCTACGAGCAGTACTTC | CASSLIDSESYEQYF
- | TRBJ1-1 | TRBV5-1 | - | TGCGCCAGCAGCGCGGAGGGACGGGACACTGAAGCTTTCTTT | CASSAEGRDTEAFF
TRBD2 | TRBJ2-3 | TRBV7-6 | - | TGTGCCAGCACCCTGACTTTGGCGGGGGGAGGCACAGATACGCAGTATTTT | CASTLTLAGGGTDTQYF
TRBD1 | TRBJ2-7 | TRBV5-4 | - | TGTGCCAGCAGACGGACAGGGGGCTACGAGCAGTACTTC | CASRRTGGYEQYF
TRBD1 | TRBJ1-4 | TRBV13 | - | TGTGCCAGCAGCTTAGGCCAGGACAGGGGGGATGAAAAACTGTTTTTT | CASSLGQDRGDEKLFF
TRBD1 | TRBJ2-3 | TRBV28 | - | TGTGCCAGCAGTCCCCGACCCCCACAGGGGTTAACGCAGTATTTT | CASSPRPPQGLTQYF
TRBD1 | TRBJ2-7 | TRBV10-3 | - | TGTGCCATCAGTGGCGGACAGGGGTACTACGAGCAGTACTTC | CAISGGQGYYEQYF
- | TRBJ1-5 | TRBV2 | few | TGTGCCAGCAGTGACAACTCCAATCAGCCCCAGCATTTT | CASSDNSNQPQHF
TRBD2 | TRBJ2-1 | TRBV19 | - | TGTGCCAGTCGGGCTAGCGGGGGCCCAAGGGACAATGAGCAGTTCTTC | CASRASGGPRDNEQFF
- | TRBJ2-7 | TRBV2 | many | TGTGCCAGCAGTGAAGTGGGCCTCCCCGAGCAGTACTTC | CASSEVGLPEQYF
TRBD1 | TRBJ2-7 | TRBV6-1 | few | TGTGCCAGCAGTGTAATACAGGGGGCATCCTACGAGCAGTACTTC | CASSVIQGASYEQYF